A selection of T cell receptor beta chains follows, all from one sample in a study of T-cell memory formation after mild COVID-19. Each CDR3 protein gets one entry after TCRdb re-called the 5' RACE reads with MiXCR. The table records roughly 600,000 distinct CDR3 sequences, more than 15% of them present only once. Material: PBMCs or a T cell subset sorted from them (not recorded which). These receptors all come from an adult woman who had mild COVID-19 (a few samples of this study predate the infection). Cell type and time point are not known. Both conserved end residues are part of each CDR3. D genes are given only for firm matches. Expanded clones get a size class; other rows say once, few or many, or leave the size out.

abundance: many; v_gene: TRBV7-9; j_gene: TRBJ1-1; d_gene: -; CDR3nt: TGTGCCAGCAGCTCCCCCCTCGGGACCCGGGCTTTCTTT; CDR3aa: CASSSPLGTRAFF
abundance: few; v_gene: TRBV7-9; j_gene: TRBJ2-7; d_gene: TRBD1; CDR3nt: TGTGCCAGCAGCTTAGAGGGGGCTCAGGGGCGTAAGCAGTACTTC; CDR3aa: CASSLEGAQGRKQYF
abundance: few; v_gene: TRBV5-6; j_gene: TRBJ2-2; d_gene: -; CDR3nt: TGTGCCAGCAGCTTTGGGATGGCCGGGGAGCTGTTTTTT; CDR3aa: CASSFGMAGELFF
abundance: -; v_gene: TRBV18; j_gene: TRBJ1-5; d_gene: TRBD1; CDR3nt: TGTGCCAGCTCGTCCGGGACAGGGGGAGATCAGCCCCAGCATTTT; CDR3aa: CASSSGTGGDQPQHF
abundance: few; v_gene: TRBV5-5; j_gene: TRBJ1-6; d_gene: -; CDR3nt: TGTGCCAGCAGCTTGGTTCGTAATTCACCCCTCCACTTT; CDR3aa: CASSLVRNSPLHF
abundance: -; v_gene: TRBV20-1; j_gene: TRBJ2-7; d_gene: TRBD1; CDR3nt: TGCAGTGCTAGAGACAGGACAGGGCGGTCCTACGAGCAGTACTTC; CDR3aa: CSARDRTGRSYEQYF
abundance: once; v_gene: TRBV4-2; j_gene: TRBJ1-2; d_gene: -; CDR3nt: TGTGCCAGCAGCCAAGAAGCGGATGCCTATGGCTACACCTTC; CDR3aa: CASSQEADAYGYTF
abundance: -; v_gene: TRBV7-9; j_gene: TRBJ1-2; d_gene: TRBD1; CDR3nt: TGTGCCAGCAGCCCCGGGACAGGGGGCGCCCCGGGCTATGGCTACACCTTC; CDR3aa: CASSPGTGGAPGYGYTF
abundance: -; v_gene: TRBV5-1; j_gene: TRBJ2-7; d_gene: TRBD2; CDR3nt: TGCGCCAGCAGCTTGGCGGGCGGGAGCCCCTACGAGCAGTACTTC; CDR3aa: CASSLAGGSPYEQYF
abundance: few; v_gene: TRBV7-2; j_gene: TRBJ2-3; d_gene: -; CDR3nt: TGTGCCAGCAGCCCCGGACTATCAATCACAGATACGCAGTATTTT; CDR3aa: CASSPGLSITDTQYF
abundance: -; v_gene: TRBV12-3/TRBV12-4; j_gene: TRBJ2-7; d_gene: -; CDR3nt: TGTGCCAGCAGCCCCTTTATGACGAGTTCCTACGAGCAGTACTTC; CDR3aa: CASSPFMTSSYEQYF
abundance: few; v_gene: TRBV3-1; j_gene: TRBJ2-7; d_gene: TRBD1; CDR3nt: TGTGCCAGCAGCCACGGGACAGGCACCTACGAGCAGTACTTC; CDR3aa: CASSHGTGTYEQYF
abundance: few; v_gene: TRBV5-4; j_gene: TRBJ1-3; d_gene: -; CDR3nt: TGTGCCAGCAGCTTGGTGACGGACGGAAACACCATATATTTT; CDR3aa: CASSLVTDGNTIYF
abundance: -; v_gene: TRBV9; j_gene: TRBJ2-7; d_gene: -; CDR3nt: TGTGCCAGCAGCGCCGGAGGACTAAGCTACGAGCAGTACTTC; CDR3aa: CASSAGGLSYEQYF
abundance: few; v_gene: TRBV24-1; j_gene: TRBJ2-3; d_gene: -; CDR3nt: TGTGCCACCAGTGTTGACGCGGGCGCAGATACGCAGTATTTT; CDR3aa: CATSVDAGADTQYF
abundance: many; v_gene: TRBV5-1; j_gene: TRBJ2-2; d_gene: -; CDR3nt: TGCGCCAGCAGCTTGGATCAAACGAACACCGGGGAGCTGTTTTTT; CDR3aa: CASSLDQTNTGELFF
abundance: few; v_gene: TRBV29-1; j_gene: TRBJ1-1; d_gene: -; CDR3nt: TGCAGCGTCTGGGGAAGGTTCAACACTGAAGCTTTCTTT; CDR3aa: CSVWGRFNTEAFF
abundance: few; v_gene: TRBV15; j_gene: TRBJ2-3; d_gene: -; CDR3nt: TGTGCCACCAGCAGAGATAACGCCGGCGGAACAGATACGCAGTATTTT; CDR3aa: CATSRDNAGGTDTQYF
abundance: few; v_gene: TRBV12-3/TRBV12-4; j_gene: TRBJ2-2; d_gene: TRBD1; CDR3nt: TGTGCCAGCATTCTCAGGGACAGTCATCTCACCGGGGAGCTGTTTTTT; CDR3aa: CASILRDSHLTGELFF
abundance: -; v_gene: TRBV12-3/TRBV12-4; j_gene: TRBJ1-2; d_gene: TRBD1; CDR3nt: TGTGCCAGCAGTTTGGGACAGGGTAATCATGGCTACACCTTC; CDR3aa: CASSLGQGNHGYTF
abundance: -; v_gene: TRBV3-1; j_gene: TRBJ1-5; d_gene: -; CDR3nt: TGTGCCAGCAGCCAATACTGGGACACCGACGGGCCCCAGCATTTT; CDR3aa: CASSQYWDTDGPQHF
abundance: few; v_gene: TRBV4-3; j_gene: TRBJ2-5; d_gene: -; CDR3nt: TGCGCCAGCAGCCCCGGCCCTGCTAGCTTGGAGACCCAGTACTTC; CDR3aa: CASSPGPASLETQYF
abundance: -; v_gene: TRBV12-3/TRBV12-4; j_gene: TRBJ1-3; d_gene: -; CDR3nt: TGTGCCAGTCTCCGGGCGGGGCTCTCTGGAAACACCATATATTTT; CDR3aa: CASLRAGLSGNTIYF
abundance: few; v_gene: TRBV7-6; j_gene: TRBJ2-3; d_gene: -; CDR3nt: TGTGCCAGCAGCTACTCAGAGGGAAATACGCAGTATTTT; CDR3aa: CASSYSEGNTQYF
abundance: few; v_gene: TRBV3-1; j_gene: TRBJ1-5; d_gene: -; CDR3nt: TGTGCCAGCAGCCAAGATGGGCAGACTAATCAGCCCCAGCATTTT; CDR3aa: CASSQDGQTNQPQHF
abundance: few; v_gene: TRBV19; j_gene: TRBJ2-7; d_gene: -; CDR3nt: TGTGCCAGTAGTATAGGGACAGCATTCTCCTACGAGCAGTACTTC; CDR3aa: CASSIGTAFSYEQYF